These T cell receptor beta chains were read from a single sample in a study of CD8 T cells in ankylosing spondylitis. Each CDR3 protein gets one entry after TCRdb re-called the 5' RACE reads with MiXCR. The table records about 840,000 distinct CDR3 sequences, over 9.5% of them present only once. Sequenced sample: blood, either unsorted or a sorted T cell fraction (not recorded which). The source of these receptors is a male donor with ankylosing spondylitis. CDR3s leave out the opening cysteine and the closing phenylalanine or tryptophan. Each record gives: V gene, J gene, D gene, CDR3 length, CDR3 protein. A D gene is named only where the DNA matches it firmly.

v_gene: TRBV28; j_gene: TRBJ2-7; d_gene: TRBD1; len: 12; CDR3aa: ASSLDQGAYEQY
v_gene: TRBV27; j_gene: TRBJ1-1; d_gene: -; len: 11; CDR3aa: ASSGTLFGEAF
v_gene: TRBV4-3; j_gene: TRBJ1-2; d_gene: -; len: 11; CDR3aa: ASSQGSGLGYT
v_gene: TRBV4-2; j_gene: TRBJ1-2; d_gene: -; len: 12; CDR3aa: ASSLPGGGTGYT
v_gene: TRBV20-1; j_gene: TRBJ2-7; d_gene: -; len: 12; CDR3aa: SAKSMGRAHEQY
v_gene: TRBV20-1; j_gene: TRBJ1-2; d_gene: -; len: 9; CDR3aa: SAAVNYGYT
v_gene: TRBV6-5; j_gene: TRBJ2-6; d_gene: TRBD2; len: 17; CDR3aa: ASSSPETSGGSGANVLT
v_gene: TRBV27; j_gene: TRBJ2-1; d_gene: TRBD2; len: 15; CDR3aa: ASSPYPSSGRGDEQF
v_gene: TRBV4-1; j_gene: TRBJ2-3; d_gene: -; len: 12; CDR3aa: ASSLADPTDTQY
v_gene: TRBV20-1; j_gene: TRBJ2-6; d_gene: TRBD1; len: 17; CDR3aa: SGPGTGTADISGANVLT
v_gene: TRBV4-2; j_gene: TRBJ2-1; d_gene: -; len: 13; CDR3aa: ASSQGGTDRNEQF
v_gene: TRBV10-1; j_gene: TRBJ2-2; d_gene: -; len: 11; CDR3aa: ASTPGEDGELF
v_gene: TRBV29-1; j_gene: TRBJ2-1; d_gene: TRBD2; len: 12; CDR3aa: SVRTSGRINEQF
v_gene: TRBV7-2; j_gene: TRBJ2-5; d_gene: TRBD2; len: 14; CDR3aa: ASSPGGLAGVETQY
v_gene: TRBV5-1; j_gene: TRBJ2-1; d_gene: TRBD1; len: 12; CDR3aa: ASSLGDRVNEQF
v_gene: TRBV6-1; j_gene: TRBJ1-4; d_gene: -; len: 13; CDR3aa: ASTALTAGAEKLF
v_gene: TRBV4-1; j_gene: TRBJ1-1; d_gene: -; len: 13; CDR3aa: ASSHPLKRNTEAF
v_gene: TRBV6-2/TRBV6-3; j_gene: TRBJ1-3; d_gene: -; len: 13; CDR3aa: ASRRPTGSGNTIY
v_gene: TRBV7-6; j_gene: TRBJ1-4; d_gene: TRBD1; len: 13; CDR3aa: ASSLTGVVGEKLF
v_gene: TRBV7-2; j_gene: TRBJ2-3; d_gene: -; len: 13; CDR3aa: ASSPSRTELDTQY
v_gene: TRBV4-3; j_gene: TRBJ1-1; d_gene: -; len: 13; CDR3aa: ASSQVFLESTEAF
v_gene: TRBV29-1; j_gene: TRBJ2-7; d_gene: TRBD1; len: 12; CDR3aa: SVQSGTGGYEQY
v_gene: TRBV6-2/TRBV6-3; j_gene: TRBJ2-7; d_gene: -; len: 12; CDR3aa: ASSIGRSLPEQY
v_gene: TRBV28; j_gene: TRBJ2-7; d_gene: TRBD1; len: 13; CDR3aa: ASSPPGQGDNEQY
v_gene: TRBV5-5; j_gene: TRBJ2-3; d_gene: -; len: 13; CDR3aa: ASSQQIRYTDTQY
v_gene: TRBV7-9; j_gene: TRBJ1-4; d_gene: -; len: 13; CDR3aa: ASSLEATTNEKLF
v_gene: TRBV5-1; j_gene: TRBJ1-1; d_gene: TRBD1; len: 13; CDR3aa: ASSWGQVEDTEAF
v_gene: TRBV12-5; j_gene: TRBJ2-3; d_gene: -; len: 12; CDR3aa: ASGSTPGGGTQY
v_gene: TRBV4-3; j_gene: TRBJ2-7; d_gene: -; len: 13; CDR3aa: ASSQDRFGNYEQY
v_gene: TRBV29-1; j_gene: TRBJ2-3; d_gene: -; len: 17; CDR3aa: SVEVGGLAVGFSTDTQY
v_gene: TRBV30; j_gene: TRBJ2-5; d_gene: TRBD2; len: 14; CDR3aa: AWGGLSPGLGETQY
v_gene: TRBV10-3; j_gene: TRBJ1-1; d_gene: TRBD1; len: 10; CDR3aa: ASGQGETEAF
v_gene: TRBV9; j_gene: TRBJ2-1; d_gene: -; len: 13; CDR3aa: ASSVEPLDYNEQF
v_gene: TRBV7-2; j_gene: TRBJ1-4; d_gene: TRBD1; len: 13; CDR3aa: ASSPNRGPNEKLF
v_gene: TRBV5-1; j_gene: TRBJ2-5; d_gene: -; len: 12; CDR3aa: ASSVDGPGETQY
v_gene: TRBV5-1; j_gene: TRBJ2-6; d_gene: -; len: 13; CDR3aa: ASSAGNGGANVLT
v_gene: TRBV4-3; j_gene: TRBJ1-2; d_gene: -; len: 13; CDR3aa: ASSQDIFGGYGYT
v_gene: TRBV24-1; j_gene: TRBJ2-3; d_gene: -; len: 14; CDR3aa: ATSDPRDRGTDTQY
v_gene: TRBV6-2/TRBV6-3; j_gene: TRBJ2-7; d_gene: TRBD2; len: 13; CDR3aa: ASSYGVAGVNEQY
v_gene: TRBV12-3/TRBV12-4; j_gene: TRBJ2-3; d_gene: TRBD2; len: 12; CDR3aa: ASSFVTLADTQY
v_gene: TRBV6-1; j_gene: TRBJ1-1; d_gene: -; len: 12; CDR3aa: ASTNYRGNTEAF
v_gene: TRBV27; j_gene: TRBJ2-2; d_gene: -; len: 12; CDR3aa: ASSLTTPRGELF
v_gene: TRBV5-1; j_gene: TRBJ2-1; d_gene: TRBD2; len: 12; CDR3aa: ASSLLAGVDEQF
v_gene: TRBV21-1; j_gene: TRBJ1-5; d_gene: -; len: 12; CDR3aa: ASILRDSNQPQH
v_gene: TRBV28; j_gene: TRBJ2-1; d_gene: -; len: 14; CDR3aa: ASSSTGASSYNEQF
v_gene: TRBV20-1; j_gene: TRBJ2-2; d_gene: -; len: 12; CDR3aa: SATDRPGTGELF
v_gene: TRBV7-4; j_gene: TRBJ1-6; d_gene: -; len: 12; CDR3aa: ASSLPGSNSPLH
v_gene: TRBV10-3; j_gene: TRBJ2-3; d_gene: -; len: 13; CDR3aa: AISESILSPDTQY
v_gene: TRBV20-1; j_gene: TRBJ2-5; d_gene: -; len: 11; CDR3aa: SARDWLRETQY
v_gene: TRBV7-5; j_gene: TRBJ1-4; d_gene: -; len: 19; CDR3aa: ISVPDFPGTFDYATNEKLF
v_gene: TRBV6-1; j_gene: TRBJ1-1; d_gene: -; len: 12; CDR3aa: ASKGVGMMVEAF
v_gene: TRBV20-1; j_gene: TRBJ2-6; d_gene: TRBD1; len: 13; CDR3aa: SAVGTGAGANVLT
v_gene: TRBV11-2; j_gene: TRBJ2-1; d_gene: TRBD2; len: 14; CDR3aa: ASSRLSGSSYNEQF
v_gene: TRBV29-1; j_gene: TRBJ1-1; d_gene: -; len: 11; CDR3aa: SVRTGIDTEAF
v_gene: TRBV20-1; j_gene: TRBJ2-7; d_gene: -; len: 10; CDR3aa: SAREGAAEQY
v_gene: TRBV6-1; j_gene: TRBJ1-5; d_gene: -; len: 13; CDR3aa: ASRQGGPGNQPQH
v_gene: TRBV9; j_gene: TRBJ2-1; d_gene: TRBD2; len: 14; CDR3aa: ASSPAGVTRYNEQF